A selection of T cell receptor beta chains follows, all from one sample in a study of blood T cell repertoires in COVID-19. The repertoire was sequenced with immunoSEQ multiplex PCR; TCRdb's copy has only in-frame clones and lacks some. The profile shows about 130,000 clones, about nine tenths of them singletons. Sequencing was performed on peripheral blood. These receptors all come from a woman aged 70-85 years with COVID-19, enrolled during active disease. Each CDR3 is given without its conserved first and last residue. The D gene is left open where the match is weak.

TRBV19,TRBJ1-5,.,ASSIGGQPQH
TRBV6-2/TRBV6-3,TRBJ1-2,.,ASSYGLGYT
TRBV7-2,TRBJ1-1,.,ASSVRTGITEAF
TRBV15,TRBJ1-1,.,ATRLDSGMNTEAF
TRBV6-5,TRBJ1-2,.,ASSYQGVNGYT
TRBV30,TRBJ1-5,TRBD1,AWRGTGDQPQH
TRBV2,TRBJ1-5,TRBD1,ASSGTGNQPQH
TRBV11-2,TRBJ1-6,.,ASSFTSRLTYNSPLH
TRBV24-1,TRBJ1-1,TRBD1,ATRGTGDKAF
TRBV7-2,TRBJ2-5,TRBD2,ASSSQVAGGEETQY
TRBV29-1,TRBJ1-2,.,SVAGQGGYT
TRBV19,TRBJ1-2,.,ASSMKGGGYGYT
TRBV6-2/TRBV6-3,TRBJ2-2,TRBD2,ASSRLAGGTGELF
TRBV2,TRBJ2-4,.,ASSQSREAKNIQY
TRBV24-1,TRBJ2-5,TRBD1,ATSGPQGANQETQY
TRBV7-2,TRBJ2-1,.,ASRQGRSSYNEQF
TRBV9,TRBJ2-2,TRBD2,ASSVGVGGSNTGELF
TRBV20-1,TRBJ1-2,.,SAKGWEYT
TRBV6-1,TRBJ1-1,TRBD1,ASSARTGWERSTEAF
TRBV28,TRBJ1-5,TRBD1,ASAFTRQGGNQPQH
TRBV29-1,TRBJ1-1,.,SVLRGNTEAF
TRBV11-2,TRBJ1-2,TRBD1,ASSHITGGGGYT
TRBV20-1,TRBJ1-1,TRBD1,SASTRDRGNTEAF
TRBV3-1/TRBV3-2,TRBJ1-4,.,ASSQVRDWKNEKLF
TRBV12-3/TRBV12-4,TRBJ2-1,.,ASSLAGSRKGF
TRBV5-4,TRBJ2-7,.,ASSLRQSSYEQY
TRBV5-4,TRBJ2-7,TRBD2,ASSLNGAGGAYEQY
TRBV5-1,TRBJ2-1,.,ASTETSSYNEQF
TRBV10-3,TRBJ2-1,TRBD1,ASTGQGVGEQF
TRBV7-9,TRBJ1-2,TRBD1,ASTPGQGNYGYT
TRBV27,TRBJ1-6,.,ASSLSRGSNSPLH
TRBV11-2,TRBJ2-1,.,ASSGGRQLYNEQF
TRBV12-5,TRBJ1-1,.,ASGLVLLPGQHTEAF
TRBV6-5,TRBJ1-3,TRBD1,ASRWAGGSGNTIY
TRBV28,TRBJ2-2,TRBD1,ASSLLRPDRGRMYTGELF
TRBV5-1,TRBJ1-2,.,ASSSAGPPAYGYT
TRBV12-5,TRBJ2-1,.,ASGPPVGDEQF
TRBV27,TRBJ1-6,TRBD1,ASRPLTGGNSPLH
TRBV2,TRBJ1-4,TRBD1,ASRDKTGHEKLF
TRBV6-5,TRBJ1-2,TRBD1,ASSRITGGAYGYT
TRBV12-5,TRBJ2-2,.,ARWKQGTGELF
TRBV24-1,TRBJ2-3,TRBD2,ATNRGRGSTDTQY
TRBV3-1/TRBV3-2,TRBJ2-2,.,VSSQVSTGELF
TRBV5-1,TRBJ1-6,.,ASSLALLQGNSPLH
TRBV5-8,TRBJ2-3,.,ASSPGGGFTDTQY
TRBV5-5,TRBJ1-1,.,ASSLAWRVNTEAF
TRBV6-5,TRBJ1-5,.,ASSPGQYFNQPQH
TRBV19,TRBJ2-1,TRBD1,ASSIEQGANYNEQF
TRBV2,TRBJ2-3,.,ASRATRGLDTQY
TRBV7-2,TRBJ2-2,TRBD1,ASSSSYRGSSTGELF
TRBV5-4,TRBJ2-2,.,ASSLEPSTGELF
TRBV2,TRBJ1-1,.,ASSVYKNTEAF
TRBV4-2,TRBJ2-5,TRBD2,ASSQTGGAPETQY
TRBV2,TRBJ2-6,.,ASSRDSGGANVLT
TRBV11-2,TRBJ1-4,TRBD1,ASSLVGQGGAINEKLF
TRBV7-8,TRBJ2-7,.,ASSPLITYEQY
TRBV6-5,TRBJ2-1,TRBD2,ASIWTSGGYNEQF
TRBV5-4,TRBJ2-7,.,ASSPSLPPYEQY
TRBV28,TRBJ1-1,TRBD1,ASLLQGVTAEAF
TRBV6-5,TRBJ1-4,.,ASSYSPGTEKLF